Listed here are 21 T cell receptor beta chains from one sample, sequenced in a study of T cells after yellow fever vaccination. TCRdb reprocessed the 5' RACE reads with MiXCR, giving one entry per CDR3 protein. The table records some 670,000 distinct CDR3 sequences, 10% to 15% of them present only once. Sequenced material: PBMCs, taken on the day of the yellow fever booster vaccination. Receptors were obtained from a man aged 25-45 years who received the YFV17D yellow fever vaccine.

In its sample, this clonotype was seen a few times. The chain links TRBV19 to TRBJ2-3; 11 bases agree with TRBD1. Germline V CDR1 and CDR2: LNHDA, SQIVND (reference sequence). The ends lost 6 bases at V and 2 bases at J; junction bases unmatched: 4. This CDR3 is built from 15 residues. The CDR3 sequence: CASSGQGAFTDTQYF. CDR3 bases: TGTGCCAGTAGCGGACAGGGGGCTTTCACAGATACGCAGTATTTT.

This clonotype appeared a few times. The chain recombines TRBV6-2 or TRBV6-3 with TRBJ1-5; no clear D gene. Between the trimmed V and J ends, which lost 6 bases and 7 bases, there was a span of 10 bases. The CDR3 totals 12 residues. Germline CDR1 MNHEY, CDR2 SVGEGT. As DNA, the CDR3 is TGTGCCAGCAGCGCCGTGTGGCAGCCCCAGCATTTT. It translates to CASSAVWQPQHF.

This clonotype was picked up a small number of times. V usage is TRBV10-3 and J usage is TRBJ2-3, with 10 bases fitting TRBD2. The CDR3 is 14 residues long. Trimming cost V 8 bases and J 5 bases; bases outside gene matches: 7. Germline V gene sequence: CDR1 ENHRY, CDR2 SYGVKD. The CDR3 DNA reads TGTGCCATCTCGACTAGCGGGTTCGAAGATACGCAGTATTTT. This encodes CAISTSGFEDTQYF.

This clonotype has a handful of counts. This sequence joins TRBV19 and TRBJ1-5, with D tentatively TRBD1 (6 bases). CDR3 length: 12 residues. Trimming removed 3 bases at V and 9 bases at J, with 9 bases between. Germline CDR1 reads LNHDA; CDR2 reads SQIVND (reference sequence). This CDR3 is CASSMDSLPQHF. The CDR3 bases are TGTGCCAGTAGTATGGACAGTTTGCCCCAGCATTTT.

The rearrangement links TRBV4-1 to TRBJ2-2; the match to TRBD1 covers 7 bases. Looked up from germline, CDR1 is MGHRA and CDR2 is YSYEKL. V was pared by 3 bases and J by 3 bases, with 7 bases of the junction left unmatched. This CDR3 is built from 16 residues. DNA for the CDR3: TGCGCCAGCAGCCAGGCGGACAGGAGAGACACCGGGGAGCTGTTTTTT. Translated: CASSQADRRDTGELFF.

This clonotype was observed a few times. J is TRBJ2-3 and V is TRBV15; D not resolved. V was cut by 0 bases and J by 0 bases, with 10 bases left in between. The CDR3 is 16 amino acids. The germline gives CDR1 LNHNV, CDR2 YYDKDF (reference sequence). The CDR3 DNA is TGTGCCACCAGCAGAGACGCAGGTGCTAGCACAGATACGCAGTATTTT. Its translation is CATSRDAGASTDTQYF.

The rearrangement uses TRBV6-1 and TRBJ2-2; TRBD2 aligns across 7 bases. This CDR3 comprises 14 residues. V lost 9 bases to trimming and J lost 8 bases; unmatched junction nucleotides: 12. Germline V gives CDR1 MNHNS, CDR2 SASEGT. The CDR3 nucleotides read TGTGCCAGTAACCTGGCGGGAGATAGGGGGGAGCTGTTTTTT. Translating gives CASNLAGDRGELFF.

The CDR3 reads CASSMMTTEAFF. The CDR3 DNA sequence: TGTGCCAGCAGTATGATGACGACTGAAGCTTTCTTT. The chain is built from TRBV6-2 or TRBV6-3 and TRBJ1-1; no firm D call. Germline lookup yields CDR1 MNHEY and CDR2 SVGEGT. The CDR3 is 12 residues long. V was shortened by 5 bases and J by 5 bases, with 9 bases between the two germline ends.

This clonotype was recorded at least ten times. The CDR3 is CSANPGDYGYTF. The CDR3 DNA reads TGCAGTGCTAATCCGGGAGACTATGGCTACACCTTC. V is TRBV20-1 and J is TRBJ1-2; D unresolved. Germline V gene data show CDR1 as DFQATT and CDR2 as SNEGSKA (reference sequence). V lost 4 bases and J 3 bases, leaving 9 bases between the germline ends. The CDR3 runs 12 residues.

V is TRBV29-1 and J is TRBJ1-2; the D is unclear. The germline V and J ends were trimmed by 5 bases and 6 bases, with 4 bases remaining between them. Germline CDR1 reads SQVTM; CDR2 reads ANQGSEA. The CDR3 sequence is 9 residues long. The CDR3 spells CSVPDGYTF. The CDR3 nucleotides read TGCAGCGTTCCTGATGGCTACACCTTC. Drawing the rest from reference TRBV29-1 and TRBJ1-2, the complete variable domain is SAVISQKPSRDICQRGTSLTIQCQVDSQVTMMFWYRQQPGQSLTLIATANQGSEATYESGFVIDKFPISRPNLTFSTLTVSNMSPEDSSIYLCSVPDGYTFGSGTRLTVV.

This clonotype was found many times. The genes are TRBV25-1 and TRBJ2-7, with D possibly matching TRBD1 (6 bases). CDR1 and CDR2 (germline): MGHDK, SYGVNS. The CDR3 runs 14 residues. V was clipped by 5 bases and J by 2 bases, with 13 bases between them. The CDR3 here is CASSKEQGAYEQYF. The CDR3 DNA reads TGTGCCAGCAGTAAAGAACAGGGAGCCTACGAGCAGTACTTC.

The table lists this clonotype with a few counts. This chain joins TRBV7-9 and TRBJ2-7; no clear D gene. The V gene's germline CDR1 is SEHNR and CDR2 FQNEAQ (reference sequence). This CDR3 contains 14 residues. V dropped 3 bases and J dropped 2 bases, with 11 bases sitting between them. The CDR3 sequence: CASSLRGRTYEQYF. The DNA of the CDR3 is TGTGCCAGCAGCTTGAGAGGCAGAACCTACGAGCAGTACTTC.

This clonotype showed up just a few times. V is TRBV20-1 and J is TRBJ2-3; D may match TRBD1 or TRBD2 (5 bases each). CDR1 DFQATT and CDR2 SNEGSKA come from the germline V gene (reference sequence). V lost 5 bases and J lost 6, with 15 bases in between. This CDR3 has 13 amino acids. CDR3 coding DNA: TGCAGTGCTCGGGACCGCGAGGTGGATACGCAGTATTTT. The encoded protein is CSARDREVDTQYF.

The gene calls are TRBV3-1 and TRBJ2-7, with 10 bases that match TRBD1. The CDR3 is 15 amino acids. Germline lookup yields CDR1 LGHDT and CDR2 YNNKEL (reference sequence). Trimming removed 3 bases from V and 3 bases from J; junction bases left unmatched: 5. In DNA form, the CDR3 reads TGTGCCAGCAGCCAGACAGGGGGCGCCGTCTACGAGCAGTACTTC. This gives the protein CASSQTGGAVYEQYF.

At least ten counts were recorded for this clonotype. The rearrangement links TRBV20-1 to TRBJ2-1; TRBD2 matches 7 bases. V trimming: 5 bases; J trimming: 0 bases; junction bases outside the gene matches: 7. Germline V gene lookup returns CDR1 DFQATT and CDR2 SNEGSKA (reference sequence). The CDR3 is 15 residues long. The chain's CDR3 is CSASPREFSYNEQFF. CDR3 bases: TGCAGTGCTTCCCCGCGGGAGTTCTCCTACAATGAGCAGTTCTTC.

This clonotype was seen many times. The CDR3 reads CSGTPSTDTQYF. For the CDR3, the DNA is TGCAGCGGGACCCCCAGCACAGATACGCAGTATTTT. This chain links TRBV29-1 with TRBJ2-3; D remains unclear. CDR1 and CDR2 (germline): SQVTM, ANQGSEA. This CDR3 has 12 amino acids. The germline V and J ends were trimmed by 7 bases and 0 bases, with 8 bases remaining between them.

The chain combines TRBV18 with TRBJ2-1; TRBD2 matches at 8 bases. The trim removed 6 bases at V and 9 bases at J, leaving 19 bases unmatched. Germline V gene lookup returns CDR1 KGHSH and CDR2 LQKENI. CDR3 length: 17 amino acids. The CDR3 protein is CASSPTEPGLAPSEQFF. The CDR3 DNA reads as TGTGCCAGCTCTCCCACTGAACCCGGACTAGCTCCTTCTGAGCAGTTCTTC.

The chain has TRBV7-6 and TRBJ1-3, with 8 nucleotides matching TRBD1. After removal of 2 bases from V and 4 bases from J, the junction contained 4 bases not matched to a gene. Per germline, CDR1 SGHVS and CDR2 FNYEAQ. The CDR3 sequence is 15 residues long. CDR3 region: CASSLQGAPGNTIYF. DNA of the CDR3: TGTGCCAGCAGCTTACAGGGGGCGCCGGGAAACACCATATATTTT.

This clonotype was seen a handful of times. CDR3 amino acids: CSVSGGQSYEQYF. The CDR3 DNA follows: TGCAGCGTTTCCGGAGGTCAATCCTACGAGCAGTACTTC. V usage is TRBV29-1 and J usage is TRBJ2-7; tentative D call: TRBD2 (5 bases). CDR3 length equals 13 residues. CDR1 is SQVTM, CDR2 ANQGSEA, per germline. Trimming removed 5 bases from V and 1 base from J, with 12 bases in between.

The rearrangement uses TRBV4-3 and TRBJ2-3; possible D gene TRBD2, 6 bases. CDR3 length: 15 residues. CDR1 is LGHNA and CDR2 is YSLEER in the germline V gene. V gave up 0 bases and J gave up 6 bases, with 13 bases separating them. CDR3 region: CASSQETSWGDTQYF. The DNA of the CDR3 is TGCGCCAGCAGCCAAGAAACTAGCTGGGGGGATACGCAGTATTTT.

This clonotype showed up many times. The chain combines TRBV14 with TRBJ2-1, with unresolved D. The V end was cut by 0 bases, the J end by 7 bases, with 1 base between. The CDR3 sequence is 11 residues long. CDR1 SGHDN and CDR2 FVKESK come from the germline V gene. CDR3 nucleotide sequence: TGTGCCAGCAGCCAAGAAAATGAGCAGTTCTTC. It codes for CASSQENEQFF. The variable domain in full, completed from reference TRBV14 and TRBJ2-1, reads EAGVTQFPSHSVIEKGQTVTLRCDPISGHDNLYWYRRVMGKEIKFLLHFVKESKQDESGMPNNRFLAERTGGTYSTLKVQPAELEDSGVYFCASSQENEQFFGPGTRLTVL.